This entry lists 24 T cell receptor beta chains sequenced from one sample in a study of naive and memory T cell subsets. Whole-study results and caveats: A few larger clonotypes appeared in naive repertoires, especially CD8, possibly memory cells re-expressing CD45RA.

These TCRs' antigens remain unknown. Two oligonucleotides, mixed equimolar, formed the beta constant-region primer covering TRBC1 and TRBC2. Four rounds of PCR amplified the ligated cDNA using nested alpha and beta constant-region primers plus SP2. TCRdb reprocessed the UMI-ligation and nested PCR reads via MiXCR and lists one record per CDR3 protein. Among about 160,000 distinct CDR3 sequences listed, about 23% were seen once. The sample consisted of naive CD4+ T cells from blood. All receptors derive from a human donor in good health.

The chain links TRBV12-3 or TRBV12-4 to TRBJ1-2; D not certain. The CDR3 totals 14 residues. V shed 7 bases and J shed 4 bases, with 16 bases lying between them. CDR3 region: CASNIRSQPYGYTF. The CDR3 DNA is TGTGCCAGCAACATAAGGAGTCAGCCCTATGGCTACACCTTC.

The CDR3 DNA is TGCAGTGCTAATTTTGGCGGAATAGCCAAAAACATTCAGTACTTC. This translates into CSANFGGIAKNIQYF. V usage is TRBV20-1 and J usage is TRBJ2-4; D unresolved. With 4 bases removed from V and 0 bases from J, the gap between germline ends came to 13 bases. The V gene's germline CDR1 is DFQATT and CDR2 SNEGSKA (reference sequence). The CDR3 spans 15 residues.

This clonotype came up many times. The chain joins TRBV29-1 to TRBJ2-1, with D perhaps matching TRBD1 (5 bases). Germline lookup yields CDR1 SQVTM and CDR2 ANQGSEA. This CDR3 is 12 amino acids long. The CDR3 here is CGCQGTYNEQFF. The CDR3 DNA follows: TGCGGGTGTCAGGGAACCTACAATGAGCAGTTCTTC.

This clonotype has a handful of counts. CDR3 sequence: CSASVAGASKNIQYF. The CDR3 DNA reads TGCAGTGCTTCGGTAGCGGGAGCGTCCAAAAACATTCAGTACTTC. The rearrangement links TRBV20-1 to TRBJ2-4; 9 nucleotides line up with TRBD2. There are 15 residues in the CDR3. Looked up from germline, CDR1 is DFQATT and CDR2 is SNEGSKA (reference sequence). Trimming removed 5 bases from V and 2 bases from J; junction bases left unmatched: 7.

V is TRBV5-1 and J is TRBJ1-1; D is unresolved. The CDR3 spans 16 residues. V was cut by 1 base and J by 3 bases, with 16 bases left in between. Germline V lookup: CDR1 SGHRS, CDR2 YFSETQ. CDR3 sequence: CASSLFGSGRDTEAFF. In DNA, the CDR3 is TGCGCCAGCAGCTTGTTTGGTTCGGGGAGGGACACTGAAGCTTTCTTT.

This clonotype was seen at least ten times. This sequence joins TRBV19 and TRBJ2-7; D uncertain. CDR1 is LNHDA, CDR2 SQIVND, per germline (reference sequence). This CDR3 region has 15 residues. Trimming pared 4 bases from V and 3 bases from J, leaving 16 bases between. CDR3 loop: CASSNPVSAGYEQYF. The CDR3, as DNA: TGTGCCAGTAGTAACCCGGTCTCGGCAGGCTACGAGCAGTACTTC.

The chain uses TRBV5-6 and TRBJ2-7; 15 bases are a match to TRBD2. The CDR3 loop spans 15 amino acids. Germline V lookup: CDR1 SGHDT, CDR2 YYEEEE. V lost 4 bases to trimming and J lost 6 bases; unmatched junction nucleotides: 5. The CDR3 DNA sequence: TGTGCCAGCAGCCCCTGGACTAGCGGGAGGGGCGAGCAGTACTTC. Protein sequence: CASSPWTSGRGEQYF.

This clonotype was observed a handful of times. V gene TRBV29-1 combines with J gene TRBJ2-2; D remains ambiguous. Deletions cut 4 bases from V and 1 base from J, with 13 bases between. CDR3 length equals 15 residues. Germline V gene lookup returns CDR1 SQVTM and CDR2 ANQGSEA. Written as DNA, the CDR3 is TGCAGCGTTGGAGCTAGTGGGAAGAACACCGGGGAGCTGTTTTTT. Its protein product is CSVGASGKNTGELFF.

The chain recombines TRBV18 with TRBJ2-1, with D perhaps assigned TRBD1 or TRBD2 (5 bases each). The CDR3 sequence is 13 residues long. The V end was cut by 2 bases, the J end by 6 bases, with 8 bases between. The V gene's germline CDR1 is KGHSH and CDR2 LQKENI. In DNA form, the CDR3 reads TGTGCCAGCTCACCAGGGACGCCCAATGAGCAGTTCTTC. This encodes CASSPGTPNEQFF.

Of note for this clonotype: An end of the junction does not agree with germline; a read error may underlie this. The rearrangement joins TRBV30 to TRBJ2-2; 10 nucleotides line up with TRBD2. Germline V CDR1 and CDR2: GTSNPN, SVGIG (reference sequence). The CDR3 has 17 amino acids. The CDR3 nucleotides read TGTGCCTGGAGTGAAGGAGCGGGAGGGTCGAAGACCGGGGAGCTGTTTTTT. Translated: CAWSEGAGGSKTGELFF.

V usage is TRBV12-5 and J usage is TRBJ2-5, with D possibly being TRBD1 (6 bases). In germline, CDR1 is LGHNT, CDR2 FRNRAP. The CDR3 is made up of 15 amino acids. V lost 2 bases and J 8 bases, leaving 18 bases between the germline ends. This CDR3 reads CASGLRFGGRDTQYF. The CDR3, as DNA: TGTGCTAGTGGTTTGCGTTTTGGGGGCCGGGATACCCAGTACTTC. Filled out from reference TRBV12-5 and TRBJ2-5, the complete variable domain reads DARVTQTPRHKVTEMGQEVTMRCQPILGHNTVFWYRQTMMQGLELLAYFRNRAPLDDSGMPKDRFSAEMPDATLATLKIQPSEPRDSAVYFCASGLRFGGRDTQYFGPGTRLLVL.

This clonotype was detected ten times or more. This sequence joins TRBV28 and TRBJ2-1, with unresolved D. The germline CDR1 and CDR2 sequences are MDHEN and SYDVKM. The CDR3 is 15 amino acids. V shed 0 bases and J shed 6 bases, with 12 bases lying between them. The CDR3 reads CASSLWVGQLNEQFF. Here the CDR3 DNA reads TGTGCCAGCAGTTTATGGGTCGGTCAGCTCAATGAGCAGTTCTTC.

In its sample, this clonotype was seen a few times. The genes are TRBV28 and TRBJ1-5; no reliable D call. The ends were cut back, 1 base at V and 5 bases at J, with 9 bases in the middle. Germline assignment: CDR1 MDHEN and CDR2 SYDVKM. CDR3 size: 14 residues. DNA for the CDR3: TGTGCCAGCAGTTTATCGTACAACTATCAGCCCCAGCATTTT. Residues: CASSLSYNYQPQHF.

This clonotype has only a few counts. This chain connects TRBV20-1 to TRBJ2-3, with D tentatively TRBD1 (5 bases). V lost 2 bases to trimming and J lost 1 base, with 16 bases between them. This CDR3 contains 16 residues. The germline V gene encodes CDR1 DFQATT and CDR2 SNEGSKA (reference sequence). CDR3: CSARTVAGFGTDTQYF. The DNA for the CDR3 is TGCAGTGCTAGAACCGTTGCAGGGTTTGGCACAGATACGCAGTATTTT.

V gene TRBV6-2 or TRBV6-3 combines with J gene TRBJ2-7; TRBD2 aligns across 8 bases. Germline loops: CDR1 MNHEY, CDR2 SVGEGT. The CDR3 is 13 amino acids. The V gene end was trimmed by 2 bases and the J gene end by 5 bases; junction bases not matched to a gene: 2. In nucleotides, the CDR3 is TGTGCCAGCAGTTACGGCGGGGGGAACGAGCAGTACTTC. This sequence encodes CASSYGGGNEQYF.

The sample holds a few counts of this clonotype. CDR3 protein: CASSQAPPAANEQFF. The CDR3 DNA follows: TGTGCCAGCAGCCAAGCTCCTCCCGCGGCCAATGAGCAGTTCTTC. The rearrangement uses TRBV3-1 and TRBJ2-1; D remains ambiguous. Trimming took off 1 base at V and 6 bases at J, with 13 bases between the two ends. CDR3 length: 15 residues. The germline gives CDR1 LGHDT, CDR2 YNNKEL (reference sequence).

This clonotype appeared a few times. The gene calls are TRBV7-9 and TRBJ1-1; D unresolved. V shed 1 base and J shed 6 bases, with 9 bases lying between them. The CDR3 is 13 residues long. Germline CDR1 and CDR2: SEHNR and FQNEAQ (reference sequence). The CDR3 region is CASSLGGSPEAFF. CDR3 DNA: TGTGCCAGCAGCTTAGGAGGGAGCCCTGAAGCTTTCTTT.

Here the CDR3 reads CASSLSRGPDTQYF. CDR3 nucleotides: TGTGCCAGCAGCTTATCCAGGGGGCCAGATACGCAGTATTTT. The V and J genes are TRBV7-3 and TRBJ2-3; 8 nucleotides align to TRBD1. Trimming cost V 2 bases and J 4 bases; bases outside gene matches: 2. The CDR3 extends over 14 amino acids. Per germline, CDR1 SGHTA and CDR2 FQGTGA.

The chain has TRBV25-1 and TRBJ2-1; 11 nucleotides align to TRBD2. V lost 2 bases, J lost 6 bases, and 3 bases stayed unmatched. The germline V gene has CDR1 MGHDK and CDR2 SYGVNS. The CDR3 has 15 residues. CDR3 nucleotides: TGTGCCAGCAGTGAAGTAGCGGGAGGGCCCAATGAGCAGTTCTTC. Encoded protein: CASSEVAGGPNEQFF.

The genes are TRBV4-3 and TRBJ2-1; 16 bases match TRBD2. This CDR3 has 18 amino acids. Germline CDR1 and CDR2: LGHNA and YSLEER. Trimming at V came to 4 bases and at J to 3 bases, leaving 6 bases not matched to a gene. Here the CDR3 DNA reads TGCGCCAGCAGCCGCGGGACTAGCGGGAGGGGAAACTACAATGAGCAGTTCTTC. Translation: CASSRGTSGRGNYNEQFF.

This clonotype was recorded many times. This sequence joins TRBV3-1 and TRBJ2-3; D call uncertain. The germline gives CDR1 LGHDT, CDR2 YNNKEL (reference sequence). The CDR3 has 13 amino acids. V was clipped by 1 base and J by 0 bases, with 2 bases between them. As DNA, the CDR3 is TGTGCCAGCAGCCAAGCCAGCACAGATACGCAGTATTTT. This codes for CASSQASTDTQYF.

The genes are TRBV28 and TRBJ1-1; D remains ambiguous. The CDR3 spans 11 residues. V was clipped by 2 bases and J by 8 bases, with 6 bases between them. The germline CDR1 and CDR2 sequences are MDHEN and SYDVKM. The CDR3 spells CASSLEQEAFF. DNA for the CDR3: TGTGCCAGCAGTTTAGAACAGGAAGCTTTCTTT.

This rearrangement joins TRBV27 to TRBJ2-2; no reliable D call. CDR1 is MNHEY and CDR2 is SMNVEV in the germline V gene (reference sequence). The CDR3 has 17 amino acids. The V and J ends lost 5 bases and 3 bases respectively, with 19 bases between them. The DNA for the CDR3 is TGTGCCAGCAGTCACCAGATAGCCAATTGTTACACCGGGGAGCTGTTTTTT. Translated: CASSHQIANCYTGELFF.

The sample holds a few counts of this clonotype. This chain joins TRBV28 and TRBJ2-2, with a possible D match to TRBD2 (5 bases). Looked up from germline, CDR1 is MDHEN and CDR2 is SYDVKM. The CDR3 runs to 15 residues. Trimming pared 3 bases from V and 4 bases from J, leaving 12 bases between. The CDR3 sequence is CASSLAGVRTGELFF. CDR3 DNA: TGTGCCAGCAGTTTGGCCGGGGTCCGCACCGGGGAGCTGTTTTTT.